This TCR beta chain was obtained from a study of identical twins (dated by TCRdb to 2015 to 2016). Study-level background: The study deep-sequenced TCR alpha and beta repertoires from monozygotic twins, unrelated adults of various ages and cord blood to test whether fetal clonotypes persist. Replicate twin experiments were performed at different times using different library preparation protocols to rule out contamination. The paper as a whole reports these results and caveats: Compared with coincidental sharing between unrelated individuals, out-of-frame TCR alpha sequences shared between twins had an excess of sequences with low generation probability. Abundant cord blood beta clonotypes carried fewer insertions; young adult naive repertoires showed a weaker similar trend, while memory repertoires showed none. Zero-insertion analyses could be partly confounded by invariant T cells such as MAIT and iNKT, though diverse VJ usage argued against such confounding for most clonotypes. Because the same donors could not be followed over many years, the conclusions relied on cross-sectional statistical analysis. In monozygotic twins, out-of-frame TCR alpha sharing was systematically underestimated by recombination models, although the models agreed with sharing between unrelated individuals. The excess sharing between twins in beta out-of-frame sequences was weaker because fewer shared sequences reduced the signal-to-noise ratio.

Turning to this clonotype: What antigen it recognizes has not been identified. Base quality data are lacking; no much larger clone is found one base away.

Library construction relied on 5' RACE. The sequencer was an Illumina HiSeq 2000. A universal primer binding site was added through template switching, and the final cDNA carried a unique molecular identifier so that TCR cDNA molecules could be counted accurately. First-strand cDNA for TCR alpha and beta chains was synthesized from specific primers in the conserved constant-segment region. To control for contamination, every cDNA library was double barcoded, receiving both a SMART-Mk sample barcode and Illumina barcodes. TruSeq adapter sequences and Illumina sample barcodes were added in two successive PCR steps. The TCR alpha and beta cDNA libraries were sequenced on the Illumina HiSeq platform using custom primers. Turning to the authors' computational methods: Unique molecular identifiers were extracted from raw reads with MiGEC, and CDR3 positions were determined with MiXCR. Recombination models were inferred per individual with the repgenHMM and IGoR tools using an EM algorithm. Shared clonotypes were analyzed with the tcR package in R, and sharing was normalized by the product of cloneset sizes. To study raw recombination free of thymic and clonal selection effects, out-of-frame nonproductive sequences were analyzed. Through fastp at Q25 and MiXCR, TCRdb rebuilt clones from the public reads, retaining in-frame beta chains. Identical CDR3 proteins give one entry, which carries the most common genes and DNA. TCRdb's processing, not the authors', yielded these V and J calls. Present in this sample are 600,000 to 800,000 distinct CDR3 sequences, less than 25% of which were seen just once. Of the sample, roughly 4.3% is held by the ten largest clones.

Every donor was a healthy Caucasian. Three pairs of female monozygotic twins, all aged 18 to 29 years, were included in the twin cohort. The RNA used for TCR libraries was isolated from peripheral blood mononuclear cells. Looking up the germline V gene yields CDR1 MNHNS and CDR2 SASEGT. From V the trimming removes 6 bases and from J it removes 4 bases, while the gene matches leave 6 bases of the junction unaccounted for. Counted from cysteine to phenylalanine, this CDR3 has 14 amino acids. The CDR3 DNA has 42 bases and is translated from base 1. The same sample was also used in a study of T cells expressing NK-cell markers. The second publication reports: In sorted CD3+CD56+NKG2C+, CD3+CD56+NKG2C- and CD3+CD56-NKG2C+ T-cell subsets from eight donors, TCR beta-chain repertoires were profiled. Among the eight sequenced donors, only one was HCMV-seronegative, while the other seven were HCMV-seropositive. To restrict sorting to alphabetaTCR-expressing T cells, an anti-gammadeltaTCR antibody was added in several experiments. In more than five donors, the dominant CD3+CD56+NKG2C+ clonotypes were found to rank among the top 10 CD8+ clonotypes and to make up about 1.0-7.5% of CD8+ T cells. Those dominant clonotypes were again the most abundant among CD3+CD56-NKG2C+ cells in a handful of donors, at about 28.3-60.1%. Whether the expanded NKG2C-expressing T cell clones were specific for HCMV antigens remained unclear. Randomly selected healthy volunteers, three men and five women, were used as the eight sequenced donors. To determine HCMV serostatus, a commercial ELISA kit was used to detect HCMV-specific IgG in serum. For 5 or 6 donors, unsorted PBMC were also used to sequence bulk peripheral blood T-cell repertoires. Reads were demultiplexed and grouped by UMI with MIGEC, and clonotypes were assembled and quantified with MiTCR. To exclude erroneous sequences, any TCR cDNA sequence not supported by at least two reads was discarded. The tcR package was used for downstream repertoire analysis, and clonotypes were matched between fractions using CDR3 nucleotide sequence together with V segment. VDJmatch was used to annotate antigen specificity against VDJdb, with one amino acid substitution in CDR3 permitted.

The chain couples TRBV6-1 to TRBJ2-3; 8 junctional bases match TRBD2. This receptor was identified in a woman aged 18-35 years in good health. The sequenced material came from PBMCs. At the DNA level, the sequence is TGTGCCAGCAGGCGAGCGGGAGAGGCAGATACGCAGTATTTT. It specifies CASRRAGEADTQYF.